Given below is one TCR beta chain in context. The antigen it binds to is not known. Base quality data are lacking; no much larger clone is found one base away. This specimen comes from a study of cytomegalovirus exposure and HLA in healthy donors (dated by TCRdb to the late 2010s). Regarding the research as a whole: According to an earlier analysis of several hundred of the donors, about 179 million T cells yielded some 120 million unique TCR beta sequences and 276 Gb of sequence data. Around 320 gigabases of sequencing data and some 85 million unique TCR sequences were included in an early release covering 550 to 800 HLA-typed donors. Of the roughly 400 genotyped donors, 75% to 85% were placed in the genetic ancestry cluster associated with self-reported Caucasian donors. The study aimed to test whether cataloging public T cell receptors could reveal signatures of past pathogen exposure. The study profiled the T cell repertoires of about 640 subjects by immunosequencing and related them to cytomegalovirus serostatus. A separate validation cohort of 100 to 150 different subjects was used in addition to the 666-subject first cohort. The study combined high-throughput TCR immunosequencing, statistical association of individual TCRs with disease status, and machine learning to predict cytomegalovirus infection status. To study patterns of TCR occurrence, a later analysis re-analyzed previously published TCR beta repertoires from 700 or so donors and added high-resolution HLA genotyping. Rather than using new phenotypic data, the later analysis identified candidate immune exposures from TCR beta sequences and from how often those sequences occurred across donors. In an earlier analysis of roughly 580 of the donors, high-throughput TCR beta sequencing was used to judge whether each TCR beta V gene segment behaved as functional or pseudogenic. Donor age, sex, ethnicity and CMV serostatus were compiled together with the repertoire data. Genome-wide SNP genotypes for about 60% of the roughly 700 donors were used in a later genetic analysis, which treated that subset as a discovery cohort. All discovery cohort repertoires had been generated on a single sequencing platform. HLA typing included class I and class II loci at four-digit resolution. The number of typed donors differed by locus: 629-630 for A, B, C, DRB1 and DQB1; approximately 520 for DQA1; over 600 for DPA1; and 400 to 480 for DPB1. Five DR-DQ haplotypes were treated as single units for association and clustering because of strong linkage in the cohort. Among about 400 genotyped donors of the cohort, an average of around 250,000 unique TCR beta nucleotide sequences was sequenced per donor, of which about 18% were non-productive. The paper as a whole reports these results and caveats: Because counts were too low, fewer than 20 rarely observed V segments, including chromosome 9 orphons, were excluded from the earlier analysis of around 590 of the donors. According to a later genetic analysis, donors in an Asian-associated ancestry cluster had fewer N-insertions in productive TCRs than the approximately 670-donor mean. According to a later analysis, TCR association rates differed among HLA loci, with DRB1 alleles showing the most associated TCRs and HLA-C alleles showing the fewest. Broadly in line with IMGT annotations, most TCR beta V segments showed up in productive rearrangements about 87% or about 30% of the time in an earlier analysis of under 700 of the donors. Specific HLA alleles were associated with 16,951 TCR beta sequences at a false discovery rate of 0.05 in a later analysis. In a later analysis, HLA-associated TCR beta chains were found to be more clonally expanded and to have lower generation probabilities than equally common non-associated chains. Presence/absence analyses assumed roughly uniform sequencing depth across donors, an assumption that may not hold. Immune exposure information for the cohort was limited to CMV serostatus. Most TCR sequences were seen in very few donors, while some public TCRs were found in many individuals. A further reported finding was that TCR beta sequences accurately predicted the HLA-A and HLA-B alleles for most subjects in the first cohort. The 87-base-pair reads could not distinguish some IMGT-functional V segments, including TRBV6-2 and TRBV6-3, so those segments were excluded. In a later genetic analysis, a missense DCLRE1C variant was associated with V-gene and J-gene trimming of TCR beta chains, and the association was replicated in an independent cohort. Correlated functional status among segregating V segments might be attributable to linkage disequilibrium, but an unknown experimental factor could not be ruled out. When HLA alleles, especially DR and DQ, strongly co-occurred, TCR associations were difficult to assign to individual alleles. According to a later analysis, most CMV-associated TCR beta chains appeared to be HLA-restricted, and the HLA associations seemed to be driven largely by CMV exposure. In this cohort, only TCR beta chains were sequenced, and detectable features were limited by the absence of alpha or paired-chain data. In vitro tests confirmed that a few of the cytomegalovirus-associated TCR beta chains recognize cytomegalovirus antigens. Several of the top co-occurrence clusters appeared to be linked to parvovirus B19, influenza, CMV and Epstein-Barr virus, according to a later analysis. A group of highly shared sequence variants was considered likely to be a technical artifact of the sequencing pipeline. Because HLA typing was unavailable for some donors at each locus, only the typed subset was used in association tests. A total of roughly 160 TCR beta chains were listed by the study as associated with cytomegalovirus. The classifier was reported to diagnose cytomegalovirus status with high specificity and sensitivity in both the original and validation cohorts. The authors suggested that the approach could potentially be extended to other disease states and immunological phenotypes.

The library was generated by the immunoSEQ multiplex PCR assay. For the multiplex PCR, a mixture combining 60 forward primers for TCR Vbeta segments and 13 reverse primers for TCR Jbeta segments was used. Amplification of the CDR3 region of rearranged TCR beta genes was performed with a multiplex PCR assay on genomic DNA. The Illumina HiSeq System was used to sequence the amplified TCR beta libraries as 87-base-pair reads. As for the authors' bioinformatics: In a later analysis, around 80 million unique TCR beta chains were counted across the 650 to 700 repertoires, and around 10 million of these chains were shared by at least two donors. To remove PCR and sequencing errors, raw reads were error-corrected and collapsed into unique sequences using a nearest-neighbor algorithm that merged closely related sequences. V, D and J gene segments were assigned by aligning CDR3 sequences to IMGT reference sequences. For a sequence to be retained, at least a six-nucleotide match to both a V gene segment and a J gene segment was required. A rearrangement counted as productive if the CDR3 had no stop codons and remained in frame with V and J, and every other rearrangement counted as non-productive. Following IMGT convention, CDR3 was defined as the stretch from the second conserved V-encoded cysteine to the conserved J-encoded phenylalanine. Sequences without an unambiguous match to a single V gene segment were excluded from the earlier analysis of about 600 of the donors. An earlier analysis of about 590 of the donors classified V segments as functional when productive rearrangements were above 56.7% and as segregating when the standard deviation between donors was above 5%. To diagnose cytomegalovirus status from the catalog of TCR beta chain sequences, a statistical classification framework was built. V and J gene assignment, in a later analysis, came from comparing TCR nucleotide sequences with IMGT/GENE-DB human TR gene sequences. Using the TCRdist pipeline, a later analysis assigned CDR3 sequences along with most-parsimonious VDJ recombination scenarios. In a later analysis, each TCR beta chain was defined by its CDR3 amino acid sequence together with its V-gene family, and reads without a unique V-gene family were excluded. To address suspected cross-contamination and a sequencing artifact, a later analysis removed over 500 highly shared, low-generation-probability nucleotide sequences. For each public chain, a later analysis derived a clonal expansion index from normalized ranks of inferred template counts within each repertoire. Generation probabilities in a later analysis came from a VDJ recombination model fitted to out-of-frame rearrangements, and those results were checked against IGoR. A later analysis scored TCR-TCR, TCR-HLA and TCR-CMV co-occurrence with hypergeometric tests, applying a repertoire-size bias correction to TCR pairs. A later analysis estimated false discovery rates by permuting HLA or CMV assignments 20 times. A later analysis grouped co-occurring TCRs with DBSCAN, adding TCRdist sequence similarity when clustering within HLA-allele-positive subsets. Co-occurrence clustering excluded repertoires with fewer than 30,000 or more than 120,000 public chains, plus five with anomalous nucleotide sharing. The table comes from immuneACCESS by way of TCRdb, which keeps in-frame sequences with V and J called. Part of the clones is missing from these tables; in studies checked, under half for an unresolved V gene and the rest for unknown reasons. The V and J calls and the clone size are those of that table, but D and trimming were determined from the DNA. Within this sample are 160,000 or so clones, with around 85% of them counted one time only. Together, the top ten hold about 4.5% of the sample.

The CDR3 numbers 16 residues from cysteine through phenylalanine. Left in the record is the CDR3 DNA by itself, 48 bases read in frame from the first base. The germline V and J ends show losses of 3 bases and 4 bases respectively, and no gene match explains 5 bases of the junction. In the germline V gene, CDR1 corresponds to KGHSH and CDR2 to LQKENI. The cohort consisted of 666 healthy bone marrow donors. At the time of sampling, all cohort members were nominally healthy, though unrecorded immune exposures were likely present. The donor was CMV seronegative and was included in the group of a few hundred seronegative cohort members. Each donor provided a peripheral blood sample, and peripheral blood mononuclear cells were used for TCR beta sequencing. Genomic DNA extraction from the blood cell samples was performed with the Qiagen DNeasy Blood Extraction Kit.

The TCR was taken from a man aged 40-50 years in good health and CMV-seronegative. This sequence uses TRBV18 and TRBJ2-7; TRBD2 fits 14 bases in the junction. The sequenced sample was PBMCs. The nucleotides are TGTGCCAGCTCACCCCGCGGACTAGCGGGGGGTTACGAGCAGTACTTC. Protein translation: CASSPRGLAGGYEQYF.